This T cell receptor (beta chain) comes out of a study of radiation and T cells in renal cell carcinoma. Noted time point: baseline pretreatment blood. Treatment: 15 Gy SBRT to primary tumor, nephrectomy 4 weeks later. The germline V and J ends were trimmed by 2 bases and 1 base, with 9 bases remaining between them. The CDR3 is made up of 15 amino acids. Germline CDR1 LNHDA, CDR2 SQIVND (reference sequence). Method: immunoSEQ multiplex PCR; TCRdb's copy keeps in-frame clones and lacks some. The table includes about 95,000 clones, 86% detected once. V gene TRBV19 combines with J gene TRBJ2-4; D might be TRBD1 (6 bases). The material was blood, obtained from a patient whose treatment included radiotherapy and nephrectomy. The source of this sequence is a man aged 50-60 years with renal cell carcinoma. The CDR3 sequence is CASSIFTGAKNIQYF. The CDR3 DNA follows: TGTGCCAGTAGTATATTTACAGGGGCCAAAAACATTCAGTACTTC.